The rows below give T cell receptor beta chains drawn from one sample of a study of cytotoxic CD8 clonotypes in ibrutinib-treated CLL. Profiling relied on immunoSEQ multiplex PCR, and the TCRdb table lists in-frame clones only, not all of them. The sample includes some 310,000 clones, just under 80% seen only once; the top ten take over 5%. The sequenced sample was PBMCs, obtained before ibrutinib treatment. Receptor source: a human donor with chronic lymphocytic leukemia. Each CDR3 is given with its conserved first and last residue. Fields, in order: V gene, clone size, D gene, J gene, CDR3 DNA, CDR3 protein. D genes are given only for firm matches. For some rows the clone size is stated as once, few or many, or as a class when expanded; others skip it.

TRBV5-6	-	-	TRBJ2-1	TGTGCCAGCAGCTTCTCAAATGAGCAGTTCTTC	CASSFSNEQFF
TRBV4-1	-	-	TRBJ1-1	TGCGCCAGCAGCCAAGCAGTTAACACTGAAGCTTTCTTT	CASSQAVNTEAFF
TRBV10-2	-	-	TRBJ1-5	TGCGCCAGCAGTGAGTCGGGGAGGCAGCCCCAGCATTTT	CASSESGRQPQHF
TRBV9	-	-	TRBJ2-1	TGTGCCAGCAGCGTAGAAGGGGATTTTTACAATGAGCAGTTCTTC	CASSVEGDFYNEQFF
TRBV5-1	-	-	TRBJ1-4	TGCGCCAGCAGCTTATCTGGGAGGGATGAAAAACTGTTTTTT	CASSLSGRDEKLFF
TRBV2	-	TRBD2	TRBJ2-2	TGTGCCAGCAGAAGGACTAGCGGGTGGACCGGGGAGCTGTTTTTT	CASRRTSGWTGELFF
TRBV7-3	-	-	TRBJ2-5	TGTGCCAGCAGCTTAGTACAGACTTTCAGTCAAGAGACCCAGTACTTC	CASSLVQTFSQETQYF
TRBV27	-	-	TRBJ2-7	TGTGCCAGCAGTTTATTTGGAGATACGGGAGAGCAGTACTTC	CASSLFGDTGEQYF
TRBV21-1	-	-	TRBJ1-2	TGTGCCAGCAGCAAGGGGGGGGCCGTTCGGTCTACCTGTGCGGATAACTATGGCTACACCTTC	CASSKGGAVRSTCADNYGYTF
TRBV4-1	-	-	TRBJ2-7	TGCGCCAGCAGCTCGTTCAGACTCTCCTACGAGCAGTACTTC	CASSSFRLSYEQYF
TRBV11-2	-	-	TRBJ2-1	TGTGCCAGCAGCCGGCCGTGGCGCACGTACAATGAGCAGTTCTTC	CASSRPWRTYNEQFF
TRBV6-4	once	-	TRBJ2-2	TGTGCCAGCAGTTCTGAGATCGCAGGCACCGGGGAGCTGTTTTTT	CASSSEIAGTGELFF
TRBV7-9	-	TRBD2	TRBJ2-7	TGTGCCAGCGGAGTAGCGGGAGGGCCGGGTGAGCAGTACTTC	CASGVAGGPGEQYF
TRBV9	-	-	TRBJ1-2	TGTGCCAGCAGCGGGGGACCGCTAGGCTATGGCTACACCTTC	CASSGGPLGYGYTF
TRBV4-2	once	-	TRBJ2-7	TGTGCCAGCAGCCAAGATCCCCCCGGGACGACTACCTACGAGCAGTACTTC	CASSQDPPGTTTYEQYF
TRBV30	-	-	TRBJ1-1	TGTGCCCTACAGCCGGGACACACTGAAGCTTTCTTT	CALQPGHTEAFF
TRBV27	-	-	TRBJ2-3	TGTGCCAGCAGTATAAACAGGGTAGATACGCAGTATTTT	CASSINRVDTQYF
TRBV7-2	once	-	TRBJ1-3	TGTGCCAGCAGCATAGTGGACTCTGGAAACACCATATATTTT	CASSIVDSGNTIYF
TRBV7-8	-	-	TRBJ2-2	TGTGCCAGCAGCTTAGGCCGGCCGCTCGGGGAGCTGTTTTTT	CASSLGRPLGELFF
TRBV15	-	-	TRBJ2-2	TGTGCCACCAGATTCGACACCGGGGAGCTGTTTTTT	CATRFDTGELFF
TRBV10-1	-	-	TRBJ2-2	TGCGCCAGCAGTGAGATCGCGGGACAGACCACCGGGGAGCTGTTTTTT	CASSEIAGQTTGELFF
TRBV4-1	-	-	TRBJ1-2	TGCGCCAGCAGCCAAGACCGGTCTACTCGATATGGCTACACCTTC	CASSQDRSTRYGYTF
TRBV5-1	-	-	TRBJ1-5	TGCGCCAGCAGCTTCACTGGGGGTGGTAATCAGCCCCAGCATTTT	CASSFTGGGNQPQHF
TRBV7-2	-	TRBD2	TRBJ2-5	TGTGCCAGCAGCTTGACTAGCGGGATCAGGGAGACCCAGTACTTC	CASSLTSGIRETQYF
TRBV7-2	-	-	TRBJ2-7	TGTGCCAGCAGCTTAAGTACAGGATCCTACGAGCAGTACTTC	CASSLSTGSYEQYF
TRBV19	-	-	TRBJ1-2	TGTGCCAGTCGTTTTCATGATGGCTACACCTTC	CASRFHDGYTF
TRBV15	-	-	TRBJ1-5	TGTGCCACCAGCAGAGTCCCGGGGGGGCAGCCCCAGCATTTT	CATSRVPGGQPQHF
TRBV27	-	-	TRBJ1-2	TGTGCCAGCCGACAGGCCAACTATGGCTACACCTTC	CASRQANYGYTF
TRBV27	-	-	TRBJ2-2	TGTGCCAGCAGTTTATCCCGGACTGCGAACACCGGGGAGCTGTTTTTT	CASSLSRTANTGELFF
TRBV7-8	-	TRBD1	TRBJ2-3	TGTGCCAGCGGACAGGGGCTCACAGATACGCAGTATTTT	CASGQGLTDTQYF
TRBV5-1	-	-	TRBJ2-7	TGCGCCAGCAGCTTACGGGAGTCGTTGTACGAGCAGTACTTC	CASSLRESLYEQYF
TRBV4-1	-	TRBD1	TRBJ1-1	TGCGCCAGCAGCCAAGGGGACAGGGGAAGTACTGAAGCTTTCTTT	CASSQGDRGSTEAFF
TRBV30	-	-	TRBJ2-1	TGTGCCTGGAGTGTACTGGGAGCCAATGAGCAGTTCTTC	CAWSVLGANEQFF
TRBV2	-	-	TRBJ1-4	TGTGCCAGCAGCCCCTTAGATTTTTGGGCAACTAATGAAAAACTGTTTTTT	CASSPLDFWATNEKLFF
TRBV18	-	-	TRBJ1-1	TGTGCCAGCTCACCGGTGCTACTACAAAACACTGAAGCTTTCTTT	CASSPVLLQNTEAFF
TRBV5-5	-	-	TRBJ2-2	TGTGCCAGCAGCTTGGTTGGTGGGAACGACGGGGAGCTGTTTTTT	CASSLVGGNDGELFF
TRBV10-3	-	-	TRBJ2-1	TGTGCCATCAGTAGGACAACCGCCTACAATGAGCAGTTCTTC	CAISRTTAYNEQFF
TRBV7-9	-	TRBD2	TRBJ2-2	TGTGCCAGCAGCTCACCGGGGACTAGCGGGAGAGCTAACACCGGGGAGCTGTTTTTT	CASSSPGTSGRANTGELFF
TRBV11-3	once	TRBD2	TRBJ2-3	TGTGCCAGCAGCTTTCAAGCGGGAGCGGATACGCAGTATTTT	CASSFQAGADTQYF
TRBV4-3	-	TRBD2	TRBJ2-1	TGCGCCAGCAGCCAAGGAGCTAGCGGGGTCTACAATGAGCAGTTCTTC	CASSQGASGVYNEQFF
TRBV5-6	-	-	TRBJ2-7	TGTGCCAGCAGCCAGGGTTACGAGCAGTACTTC	CASSQGYEQYF
TRBV28	-	-	TRBJ1-3	TGTGCCAGCAGTTTATACAGTCCTGGAAACACCATATATTTT	CASSLYSPGNTIYF
TRBV5-5	-	-	TRBJ1-1	TGTGCCAGCAGCTTCTCCGGAAGGGGTACTGAAGCTTTCTTT	CASSFSGRGTEAFF
TRBV5-1	-	-	TRBJ1-4	TGCGCCAGCAGCTTGGACAGGGCGGACGAAAAACTGTTTTTT	CASSLDRADEKLFF
TRBV15	once	-	TRBJ2-7	TGTGCCACCAGCAGAGCTCGGGACTCGGAAAATAAGCAGTACTTC	CATSRARDSENKQYF
TRBV9	once	-	TRBJ2-7	TGTGCCAGCAGCACAGGATTGGACACATCCTACGAGCAGTACTTC	CASSTGLDTSYEQYF
TRBV5-1	-	-	TRBJ1-1	TGCGCCAGCAGCCCGTCAGAGCCCGAGGAAGCTTTCTTT	CASSPSEPEEAFF
TRBV15	few	-	TRBJ1-5	TGTGCCACCAGCAGAGATTGGGGGGGAGGTCAGCCCCAGCATTTT	CATSRDWGGGQPQHF
TRBV4-3	-	-	TRBJ2-4	TGCGCCAGCAGCCAAGACTTGGCGCCTCTAGCCAAAAACATTCAGTACTTC	CASSQDLAPLAKNIQYF
TRBV19	-	TRBD1	TRBJ1-5	TGTGCCAGTAACAAGAAAGGGACAGTCATTCGTCAGCCCCAGCATTTT	CASNKKGTVIRQPQHF
TRBV19	-	TRBD2	TRBJ2-1	TGTGCCAGTAGCAACCCCTATAGCGGGAGGACTTACAATGAGCAGTTCTTC	CASSNPYSGRTYNEQFF
TRBV4-3	-	-	TRBJ2-3	TGCGCCAGCAGCCAAGATGAGGCTAGCGCAGTTAGCACAGATACGCAGTATTTT	CASSQDEASAVSTDTQYF
TRBV27	-	-	TRBJ2-7	TGTGCCAGCAGTTTATTTTGGGACCACCTGTCGGGAGAGCAGTACTTC	CASSLFWDHLSGEQYF
TRBV7-2	once	TRBD2	TRBJ2-1	TGTGCCAGCAGCTTAGCGGCTGCGGGAGCTTCCTACAATGAGCAGTTCTTC	CASSLAAAGASYNEQFF
TRBV29-1	once	TRBD2	TRBJ2-3	TGCAGCGCTAGGACTAGCGGGAGAACAGATACGCAGTATTTT	CSARTSGRTDTQYF